Here is one TCR beta chain with its context. It lacks a known antigen. Base quality data are lacking; no much larger clone is found one base away. The protocol used for the library was RT-PCR. Sequencing was carried out with an Illumina HiSeq 2500. TCRdb reprocessing: public reads trimmed at Q25 with fastp, clones called with MiXCR, in-frame beta chains kept. When rows share a CDR3 protein, they turn into one entry using the most common DNA and genes. This sample gives hundreds of thousands of distinct CDR3 sequences in total; just over 20% of them show up just once. Around 9.6% of the sample lies in the top ten. This sample is part of a study of response to subunit inactivated influenza vaccine (dated by TCRdb to between 2017 and 2018). The study in broad terms: Deep quantitative profiling of the T cell receptor repertoire was used in the study to follow responses to a trivalent subunit inactivated influenza vaccine. Study-wide conclusions, independent of this receptor: The authors suggested that each seasonal influenza vaccination may recruit only a limited number of new T cells.

Based on the germline V gene (reference sequence), the CDR1 and CDR2 sequences are LGHDT and YNNKEL. Inclusive of the bounding cysteine and phenylalanine, the CDR3 is 16 residues long. Of the read, only the CDR3 DNA is kept; its 48 bases are in frame from base 1. V trim: 4 bases; J trim: 10 bases; unmatched bases: 11. The TCR comes from a man between 45 and 75 years old who received an inactivated influenza vaccine. Donor details come from another sample of the same person, matched by shared clones. The sequence joins TRBV3-1 to TRBJ2-1; 12 junctional bases match TRBD1. The material was PBMCs from blood, obtained approximately 20 months after vaccination. The DNA sequence is TGTGCCAGCAGCCTCCAACCGGGACAGGGGGCTATCGAGCAGTTCTTC. It codes for CASSLQPGQGAIEQFF.